A single T cell receptor beta chain is shown here with its context. The entry originates in a study of blood T cell repertoires in COVID-19. Assay: immunoSEQ multiplex PCR; the TCRdb copy retains only in-frame clones and omits some. The sample comprises around 290,000 clones, approximately 86% of which are singletons, and about an eighth rests with the top ten. Germline CDR1 reads KGHDR; CDR2 reads SFDVKD. The V and J ends lost 2 bases and 5 bases respectively, with 14 bases between them. The CDR3 runs to 15 residues. V gene TRBV24-1 combines with J gene TRBJ2-5; perhaps TRBD1 as D (6 bases). Sequenced input: peripheral blood. The sequence was collected from a woman between 70 and 85 years old with COVID-19, enrolled during active disease. Here the CDR3 DNA reads TGTGCCACCAGTGATTCCGGACAGACGAGGGAGACCCAGTACTTC. Translated: CATSDSGQTRETQYF.